This T cell receptor beta chain was recovered during a study of blood T cell repertoires in COVID-19. TCRdb's copy holds only in-frame clones and misses some; the assay was immunoSEQ multiplex PCR. The data show 130,000 or so clones, roughly four fifths seen once. CDR1 is MGHRA, CDR2 YSYEKL, per germline. The CDR3 runs to 16 residues. The ends lost 0 bases at V and 3 bases at J; junction bases unmatched: 5. The receptor was isolated from a man aged 25 to 45 who had recovered from COVID-19. V gene TRBV4-1 combines with J gene TRBJ2-5; 9 bases fit TRBD2. Specimen: PBMCs or T cells enriched from blood (not recorded which). The CDR3 loop is CASSQDNVAGEETQYF. Written as DNA, the CDR3 is TGCGCCAGCAGCCAAGATAATGTAGCGGGAGAAGAGACCCAGTACTTC.